The 18 T cell receptor beta chains given below trace back to one sample, sequenced in a study of shared clonotypes between healthy human individuals. The table came from immunoSEQ multiplex PCR; TCRdb's copy has only in-frame clones and leaves some out. The sample yields millions of clones, roughly nine tenths seen once. The sample comprised naive CD4+ T cells sorted from blood. The subset denotes: CD45RA+ positively selected. The receptors originated from a man aged 18 to 30 in good health.

V and J are TRBV18 and TRBJ2-7; D uncertain. Trimming shortened V by 0 bases and J by 1 base, and 10 bases separated the two germline ends. This CDR3 spans 15 amino acids. Germline CDR1 reads KGHSH; CDR2 reads LQKENI. The chain's CDR3 is CASSPPNNPSYEQYF. The CDR3, as DNA: TGTGCCAGCTCACCACCGAACAACCCTTCCTACGAGCAGTACTTC.

The gene calls are TRBV5-4 and TRBJ1-1; the match to TRBD1 covers 7 bases. V shed 4 bases, J shed 6 bases, and the junction held 6 bases outside the gene matches. The CDR3 is made up of 13 amino acids. Looked up from germline, CDR1 is SGHNT and CDR2 is YYREEE (reference sequence). As DNA, the CDR3 is TGTGCCAGCAGCCGCGTAGGACAGGCTGAAGCTTTCTTT. Protein sequence: CASSRVGQAEAFF.

The chain recombines TRBV5-1 with TRBJ1-5; the D is unclear. Between the trimmed V and J ends, which lost 4 bases and 0 bases, there was a span of 14 bases. The germline V gene encodes CDR1 SGHRS and CDR2 YFSETQ. CDR3 length equals 16 residues. CDR3 sequence (DNA): TGCGCCAGCAGCCCCGGAGGACGGAATAGCAATCAGCCCCAGCATTTT. Its translation: CASSPGGRNSNQPQHF.

This rearrangement joins TRBV27 to TRBJ1-3; 11 bases match TRBD1. The CDR3 covers 13 residues. Unmatched junction bases numbered 3, after V lost 4 bases and J lost 10 bases. CDR1 is MNHEY, CDR2 SMNVEV, per germline (reference sequence). CDR3 protein: CASSWGTGGTIYF. Here the CDR3 DNA reads TGTGCCAGCAGTTGGGGGACAGGGGGGACCATATATTTT.

J is TRBJ1-6 and V is TRBV18; D not certain. V was shortened by 3 bases and J by 7 bases, with 13 bases between the two germline ends. This CDR3 spans 15 amino acids. Germline CDR1 KGHSH, CDR2 LQKENI. In DNA, the CDR3 is TGTGCCAGCTCACCCCGTATGCAGGAAAATTCACCCCTCCACTTT. It codes for CASSPRMQENSPLHF.

This clone has more than one count but fewer than ten. The chain couples TRBV2 to TRBJ1-2, with D perhaps TRBD1 (5 bases). The V end was cut by 2 bases, the J end by 5 bases, with 9 bases between. Germline V gives CDR1 SNHLY, CDR2 FYNNEI. This CDR3 spans 13 amino acids. CDR3 bases: TGTGCCAGCAGTGAACCAGCAGGGTATGGCTACACCTTC. It is translated as CASSEPAGYGYTF. The variable domain in full, with the rest retrieved from reference TRBV2 and TRBJ1-2, is EPEVTQTPSHQVTQMGQEVILRCVPISNHLYFYWYRQILGQKVEFLVSFYNNEISEKSEIFDDQFSVERPDGSNFTLKIRSTKLEDSAMYFCASSEPAGYGYTFGSGTRLTVV.

The chain has TRBV4-1 and TRBJ1-3; a possible D gene is TRBD1 (5 bases). Trimming took 4 bases from V and 2 from J, leaving 12 bases between them. Germline-derived CDR1 and CDR2 are MGHRA and YSYEKL. CDR3 length: 15 residues. CDR3 sequence reads: CASSPRQGPGNTIYF. In DNA form, the CDR3 reads TGCGCCAGCAGCCCTCGGCAGGGCCCTGGAAACACCATATATTTT.

This sequence joins TRBV7-2 and TRBJ2-7, with 9 bases lining up with TRBD2. The CDR3 runs to 15 residues. The germline gives CDR1 SGHTA, CDR2 FQGNSA. The junction had 7 bases not matched to a gene; V was cut back by 4 bases and J by 3 bases. The CDR3 nucleotides read TGTGCCAGCAGCTCGGCGGGAGGGCGGCTCTACGAGCAGTACTTC. Translating it yields CASSSAGGRLYEQYF.

This chain links TRBV29-1 with TRBJ2-1; D ambiguous. This CDR3 comprises 13 residues. Germline V gives CDR1 SQVTM, CDR2 ANQGSEA. CDR3 sequence: CSFRVSSYNEQFF. CDR3 in DNA: TGCTCCTTCCGCGTCAGCTCCTACAATGAGCAGTTCTTC.

The rearrangement joins TRBV18 to TRBJ1-1; TRBD1 agrees at 8 bases. CDR1 is KGHSH and CDR2 is LQKENI in the germline V gene. The CDR3 spans 18 residues. Germline trimming cut 6 bases from V and 0 bases from J; bases unmatched to any gene: 15. The CDR3 here is CASSSSGTGSRMNTEAFF. The CDR3 DNA reads TGTGCCAGCTCGTCGTCCGGGACAGGCTCCCGCATGAACACTGAAGCTTTCTTT.

The CDR3 DNA reads TGTTCTTCAGCGGGAGAGATTTACAATGAGCAGTTCTTC. This codes for CSSAGEIYNEQFF. V is TRBV5-6 and J is TRBJ2-1, with TRBD2 matching over 8 bases. Germline values: CDR1 SGHDT, CDR2 YYEEEE. The CDR3 is made up of 13 amino acids. The full variable domain, rest sourced from reference TRBV5-6 and TRBJ2-1, is DAGVTQSPTHLIKTRGQQVTLRCSPKSGHDTVSWYQQALGQGPQFIFQYYEEEERQRGNFPDRFSGHQFPNYSSELNVNALLLGDSALYLCSSAGEIYNEQFFGPGTRLTVL.

The chain carries TRBV18 and TRBJ1-1, with a weak D call TRBD1 (6 bases). The V and J ends lost 3 bases and 8 bases respectively, with 13 bases between them. Germline V gene lookup returns CDR1 KGHSH and CDR2 LQKENI. This CDR3 is 13 amino acids long. This CDR3 reads CASSPLQGPEAFF. As DNA, the CDR3 is TGTGCCAGCTCACCCCTACAGGGTCCGGAAGCTTTCTTT.

The CDR3 sequence: CASSHATLGDYQYEQYF. For the CDR3, the DNA is TGTGCCAGCAGCCACGCTACTTTGGGGGACTACCAATACGAGCAGTACTTC. This rearrangement joins TRBV7-9 to TRBJ2-7; the match to TRBD2 covers 7 bases. CDR3 length: 17 residues. The V gene end was trimmed by 5 bases and the J gene end by 4 bases; junction bases not matched to a gene: 17. Looked up from germline, CDR1 is SEHNR and CDR2 is FQNEAQ (reference sequence).

The V call is TRBV27, the J call TRBJ2-6; D ambiguous. V was trimmed by 6 bases and J by 0 bases, leaving 15 bases between them. Germline V gene data show CDR1 as MNHEY and CDR2 as SMNVEV (reference sequence). The CDR3 is 17 amino acids. In DNA, the CDR3 is TGTGCCAGCAGAGAGACGGGCGGTAACTCTGGGGCCAACGTCCTGACTTTC. Amino acids: CASRETGGNSGANVLTF.

The chain couples TRBV5-1 to TRBJ2-2; 7 bases agree with TRBD1. The CDR3 loop spans 16 amino acids. V trimming: 7 bases; J trimming: 0 bases; junction bases outside the gene matches: 9. Germline V gives CDR1 SGHRS, CDR2 YFSETQ. CDR3 nucleotides: TGCGCCAGCCACGATTGGGACAGCTCGAACACCGGGGAGCTGTTTTTT. Amino acids: CASHDWDSSNTGELFF.

This chain joins TRBV18 and TRBJ2-2; 11 nucleotides line up with TRBD1. This CDR3 is 15 amino acids long. Trimming removed 4 bases from V and 3 bases from J; junction bases left unmatched: 1. Germline CDR1 KGHSH, CDR2 LQKENI. The CDR3 is CASSRTGGYTGELFF. In DNA form, the CDR3 reads TGTGCCAGCTCACGGACAGGGGGCTACACCGGGGAGCTGTTTTTT.

The chain combines TRBV18 with TRBJ2-1, with D unclear. The germline CDR1 and CDR2 sequences are KGHSH and LQKENI. The CDR3 contains 13 residues. Trimming took off 3 bases at V and 5 bases at J, with 8 bases between the two ends. The CDR3 sequence: CASSPENDNEQFF. In nucleotides, the CDR3 is TGTGCCAGCTCACCGGAGAATGACAATGAGCAGTTCTTC.

The J gene is TRBJ2-1, the V gene TRBV29-1; D gene unclear. Trimming removed 4 bases from V and 8 bases from J, with 15 bases in between. Germline assignment: CDR1 SQVTM and CDR2 ANQGSEA. The CDR3 contains 13 residues. The CDR3 loop is CSVGAPHTYEQFF. The CDR3 DNA sequence: TGCAGCGTTGGCGCACCCCATACCTATGAGCAGTTCTTC.